The 24 T cell receptor beta chains below were found in one sample sequenced in a study of cytomegalovirus exposure and HLA in healthy donors. PCR employed 60 Vbeta and 13 Jbeta primers. Libraries were prepared by immunoSEQ multiplex PCR; TCRdb keeps only in-frame clonotypes and omits some of them. This sample has 150,000 to 200,000 clones, with more than 65% found just once. Sequencing was carried out using PBMCs. The source of these receptors is a female donor in good health and CMV-seronegative.

CDR3 bases: TGTGCCAGCACCTTTGGCAGGACTTCCTACGAGCAGTACTTC. This gives the protein CASTFGRTSYEQYF. The chain couples TRBV11-2 to TRBJ2-7; a possible D gene is TRBD2 (5 bases). Per germline, CDR1 SGHAT and CDR2 FQNNGV. V was cut by 7 bases and J by 1 base, with 14 bases left in between. The CDR3 is 14 residues long.

The rearrangement joins TRBV6-1 to TRBJ2-7, with 7 bases fitting TRBD1. CDR3 length equals 15 residues. Germline lookup yields CDR1 MNHNS and CDR2 SASEGT. V lost 0 bases, J lost 4 bases, and 6 bases stayed unmatched. CDR3 region: CASSEAGTAFYEQYF. CDR3 DNA sequence: TGTGCCAGCAGTGAAGCCGGGACAGCTTTTTACGAGCAGTACTTC.

CDR3 DNA: TGTGCCTGGAGTAGTCGGATAGCGGGGGTTGGAGAGACCCAGTACTTC. This encodes CAWSSRIAGVGETQYF. The chain links TRBV30 to TRBJ2-5, with 9 bases fitting TRBD2. Looked up from germline, CDR1 is GTSNPN and CDR2 is SVGIG (reference sequence). This CDR3 is built from 16 residues. Trimming took 2 bases from V and 4 from J; bases not matched to a gene: 11.

This clone was detected a few times. The gene calls are TRBV6-1 and TRBJ2-1, with D possibly matching TRBD2 (6 bases). V lost 4 bases to trimming and J lost 2 bases, with 12 bases between them. Germline CDR1 reads MNHNS; CDR2 reads SASEGT. This CDR3 region has 15 residues. The CDR3 reads CASSGLTGAYNEQFF. In DNA, the CDR3 is TGTGCCAGCAGTGGTTTGACGGGGGCCTACAATGAGCAGTTCTTC.

This clone was seen only once. The gene calls are TRBV5-4 and TRBJ2-1, with 10 nucleotides matching TRBD1. Germline V gene data show CDR1 as SGHNT and CDR2 as YYREEE (reference sequence). Trimming took 0 bases from V and 0 from J; bases not matched to a gene: 6. There are 18 residues in the CDR3. The CDR3 nucleotides are TGTGCCAGCAGCTTGGGGACAGGGGGAACCAGCTCCTACAATGAGCAGTTCTTC. Amino acid sequence: CASSLGTGGTSSYNEQFF.

The J gene is TRBJ2-5, the V gene TRBV28; 12 bases match TRBD2. V lost 7 bases to trimming and J lost 5 bases; unmatched junction nucleotides: 11. The CDR3 spans 16 residues. Germline CDR1 reads MDHEN; CDR2 reads SYDVKM. The CDR3 DNA reads TGTGCCAGCATCCCGGGACTAGCGGGTGGACGGGAGACCCAGTACTTC. Amino acid sequence: CASIPGLAGGRETQYF. Variable domain in full (rest from reference TRBV28 and TRBJ2-5): DVKVTQSSRYLVKRTGEKVFLECVQDMDHENMFWYRQDPGLGLRLIYFSYDVKMKEKGDIPEGYSVSREKKERFSLILESASTNQTSMYLCASIPGLAGGRETQYFGPGTRLLVL.

V usage is TRBV2 and J usage is TRBJ2-5; D gene uncertain. Trimming left V 4 bases short and J 3 bases short, with 9 bases between. The CDR3 totals 13 residues. Germline assignment: CDR1 SNHLY and CDR2 FYNNEI. CDR3 coding DNA: TGTGCCAGCAGTGCCCAACGAGAAGAGACCCAGTACTTC. This gives the protein CASSAQREETQYF. Using reference TRBV2 and TRBJ2-5 for the parts outside the CDR3, the full variable domain is EPEVTQTPSHQVTQMGQEVILRCVPISNHLYFYWYRQILGQKVEFLVSFYNNEISEKSEIFDDQFSVERPDGSNFTLKIRSTKLEDSAMYFCASSAQREETQYFGPGTRLLVL.

The J gene is TRBJ2-1, the V gene TRBV27; 10 positions match TRBD1. The V segment lost 3 bases and the J segment 7 bases; nucleotides outside the gene matches: 18. In germline, CDR1 is MNHEY, CDR2 SMNVEV (reference sequence). The CDR3 is 19 residues long. CDR3 coding DNA: TGTGCCAGCAGTTTTTTCTTACTCCCCGGGACAGGGGAGGTAAATGAGCAGTTCTTC. Translation: CASSFFLLPGTGEVNEQFF.

This clone was counted only a few times. The chain has TRBV2 and TRBJ2-5; 11 nucleotides match TRBD2. V was clipped by 6 bases and J by 5 bases; unmatched bases: 11. Germline loops: CDR1 SNHLY, CDR2 FYNNEI. The CDR3 length is 16 residues. The CDR3 protein is CASSANSGGEGETQYF. In DNA form, the CDR3 reads TGTGCCAGCAGCGCTAATAGCGGGGGGGAGGGGGAGACCCAGTACTTC.

The chain carries TRBV5-1 and TRBJ1-3; weak D call: TRBD1 (6 bases). CDR3 size: 17 residues. The V end was cut by 1 base, the J end by 3 bases, with 17 bases between. Germline V gene lookup returns CDR1 SGHRS and CDR2 YFSETQ. The CDR3 here is CASSLTPRGLGGNTIYF. DNA of the CDR3: TGCGCCAGCAGCTTGACACCCAGGGGCCTCGGTGGAAACACCATATATTTT.

V gene TRBV30 combines with J gene TRBJ1-6; 7 bases agree with TRBD1. CDR1 is GTSNPN and CDR2 is SVGIG in the germline V gene (reference sequence). This CDR3 contains 16 residues. V lost 2 bases and J lost 6; bases outside the gene matches: 10. CDR3 protein: CAWSSPGTATNSPLHF. CDR3 DNA: TGTGCCTGGAGTTCTCCCGGGACAGCGACTAATTCACCCCTCCACTTT.

The chain uses TRBV9 and TRBJ1-3; D might be TRBD1 (6 bases). The germline V and J ends were trimmed by 4 bases and 6 bases, with 17 bases remaining between them. CDR1 is SGDLS and CDR2 is YYNGEE in the germline V gene. The CDR3 runs 15 residues. The chain's CDR3 is CASSFTSGQQNTIYF. The CDR3 bases are TGTGCCAGCAGCTTTACCTCCGGACAGCAAAACACCATATATTTT.

The CDR3 loop reads CASSLVLAGQYSYEQYF. The CDR3 DNA reads as TGTGCCAGCAGCTTGGTATTAGCGGGACAATACTCCTACGAGCAGTACTTC. The V gene is TRBV5-8, the J gene TRBJ2-7; TRBD2 aligns across 8 bases. The V gene end was trimmed by 0 bases and the J gene end by 0 bases; junction bases not matched to a gene: 8. Per germline, CDR1 SGHTS and CDR2 YDEGEE. This CDR3 comprises 17 residues.

The chain links TRBV11-2 to TRBJ2-7; 9 bases fit TRBD2. The V segment lost 0 bases and the J segment 3 bases; nucleotides outside the gene matches: 3. CDR1 and CDR2 (germline): SGHAT, FQNNGV. The CDR3 is made up of 15 amino acids. The CDR3 loop is CASSLELAGFYEQYF. DNA for the CDR3: TGTGCCAGCAGCTTAGAGCTAGCGGGGTTCTACGAGCAGTACTTC.

This chain joins TRBV7-2 and TRBJ2-1; TRBD2 agrees at 7 bases. The CDR3 sequence is 14 residues long. Looked up from germline, CDR1 is SGHTA and CDR2 is FQGNSA. With V trimmed by 10 bases and J by 5 bases, 11 bases remained unmatched. The CDR3: CATSRGDQHNEQFF. The CDR3 DNA sequence: TGTGCCACCTCCCGGGGGGACCAACACAATGAGCAGTTCTTC.

The chain couples TRBV5-1 to TRBJ1-1; the D gene is possibly TRBD1 (6 bases). The CDR3 is made up of 16 amino acids. Germline V gives CDR1 SGHRS, CDR2 YFSETQ. V dropped 4 bases and J dropped 1 base, with 17 bases sitting between them. The CDR3 spells CASSPRTTGKNTEAFF. CDR3 DNA sequence: TGCGCCAGCAGCCCACGGACGACAGGAAAGAACACTGAAGCTTTCTTT.

The chain links TRBV7-9 to TRBJ1-1; D is undetermined. The CDR3 loop spans 14 amino acids. Germline V gives CDR1 SEHNR, CDR2 FQNEAQ (reference sequence). The germline V and J ends were trimmed by 1 base and 1 base, with 7 bases remaining between them. The CDR3: CASSLVAENTEAFF. The CDR3 DNA sequence: TGTGCCAGCAGCTTAGTGGCAGAGAACACTGAAGCTTTCTTT.

This chain connects TRBV4-1 to TRBJ1-1; TRBD1 agrees at 8 bases. The CDR3 is 15 residues long. V dropped 4 bases and J dropped 0; count of bases not matched to a gene: 4. The V gene's germline CDR1 is MGHRA and CDR2 YSYEKL. CDR3 loop: CASSPGQGMNTEAFF. The CDR3 region has the DNA TGCGCCAGCAGCCCCGGACAGGGAATGAACACTGAAGCTTTCTTT.

The genes are TRBV2 and TRBJ2-3, with 14 bases lining up with TRBD2. CDR3 length: 15 residues. CDR1 and CDR2 (germline): SNHLY, FYNNEI. V shed 6 bases, J shed 6 bases, and the junction held 5 bases outside the gene matches. This CDR3 is CASRLGLAGVDTQYF. The CDR3 DNA reads as TGTGCCAGCAGATTGGGACTAGCGGGAGTCGATACGCAGTATTTT.

The genes are TRBV11-2 and TRBJ2-7; a weak D match, TRBD1 (6 bases). The CDR3 consists of 18 residues. The germline V gene has CDR1 SGHAT and CDR2 FQNNGV. The V end lost 5 bases, the J end lost 1 base, and 24 bases lay between the germline ends. CDR3 nucleotides: TGTGCCAGCAGCCCCCAACCGGGACACTCGTTATTGTCCTACGAGCAGTACTTC. Translation gives CASSPQPGHSLLSYEQYF.

The chain is built from TRBV5-4 and TRBJ1-6; TRBD1 aligns across 11 bases. Germline assignment: CDR1 SGHNT and CDR2 YYREEE (reference sequence). V shed 4 bases, J shed 5 bases, and the junction held 5 bases outside the gene matches. The CDR3 extends over 16 amino acids. This CDR3 is CASSLLGQGDNSPLHF. CDR3 coding DNA: TGTGCCAGCAGCCTATTGGGACAGGGGGATAATTCACCCCTCCACTTT.

This chain joins TRBV6-5 and TRBJ1-5; D unresolved. Germline CDR1 MNHEY, CDR2 SVGAGI. The CDR3 runs to 14 residues. V was shortened by 2 bases and J by 7 bases, with 12 bases between the two germline ends. The CDR3 spells CASSYREGAQPQHF. DNA of the CDR3: TGTGCCAGCAGTTACCGTGAGGGAGCCCAGCCCCAGCATTTT.

The chain links TRBV5-1 to TRBJ1-1; 7 bases map to TRBD1. The V gene's germline CDR1 is SGHRS and CDR2 YFSETQ. V was pared by 4 bases and J by 3 bases, with 6 bases of the junction left unmatched. The CDR3 is made up of 14 amino acids. CDR3 in amino acids: CASSRRGVDTEAFF. CDR3 coding DNA: TGCGCCAGCAGCCGCAGGGGGGTAGACACTGAAGCTTTCTTT.

The chain employs TRBV11-3 and TRBJ1-2; 8 nucleotides match TRBD1. The CDR3 sequence is 14 residues long. The junction had 7 bases not matched to a gene; V was cut back by 3 bases and J by 7 bases. The V gene's germline CDR1 is SGHNT and CDR2 YENEEA. Here the CDR3 reads CASSFQGARGGYTF. The CDR3 DNA is TGTGCCAGCAGCTTCCAGGGGGCGCGTGGTGGCTACACCTTC.